The present entry profiles one TCR beta chain with its context. The antigen is undetermined. Time point denoted: newly diagnosed GD, antithyroid drugs for less than 3 months. Generation of the TCR library employed RNA extracted from PBMCs. This sample is drawn from a study of regulatory T cells in long-lasting Graves disease. Trimming stripped 3 bases from V and 5 bases from J, with 14 bases between. The length of the CDR3 is 14 residues. CDR1 and CDR2 from the germline V gene are MDHEN and SYDVKM. Relying on iRepertoire HTBI primers and Arm-PCR of CDR3 regions, the team built TCR beta libraries. MiXCR was run by TCRdb on the multiplex PCR reads, yielding one entry per CDR3 protein. The sample consists of 350,000 to 500,000 distinct CDR3 sequences, roughly 15% of them appearing once. Points from the study as a whole: Persistent patients had more shared public clonotypes (under 3,000) than new patients (about 1,000). Newly diagnosed disease favored TRBV20-1 and TRBJ2-1 over persistent disease.

The same specimen was also included in a second study, on T cells in Graves' hyperthyroidism and ophthalmopathy.

This clonotype was sampled from a woman aged 18-30 years with Graves disease. The rearrangement uses TRBV28 and TRBJ2-7, with a weak D call TRBD2 (5 bases). Sequencing used peripheral blood mononuclear cells (PBMCs), obtained at new diagnosis, from a patient treated with antithyroid drugs. The CDR3 DNA sequence: TGTGCCAGCAGTTTCGGGGTAGAAGCCAACGAGCAGTACTTC. Residues: CASSFGVEANEQYF.